Sequencing of this T cell receptor beta chain was carried out in a study of shared clonotypes between healthy human individuals. Overall study findings and caveats: Clonotype sharing among donors was expected to depend on sequencing depth. Memory subsets generally showed lower estimated richness than naive subsets.

Clones were sequenced by immunoSEQ multiplex PCR, and TCRdb holds only the in-frame ones, with some missing. The table has 640,000 or so clones, 72% seen once; the top ten hold approximately 1.8%. The CDR3 has 16 amino acids. The germline V and J ends were trimmed by 4 bases and 0 bases, with 13 bases remaining between them. Germline CDR1 and CDR2: SGHDT and YYEEEE. To note about this clone: Antigen specificity is unknown.

The chain has TRBV5-6 and TRBJ1-4, with D unresolved. The material sequenced was memory CD4+ T cells sorted from blood. Subset reported: CD45RA-negative fraction. The TCR was taken from a woman in her twenties or thirties in good health. CDR3 protein: CASSKRQRPTNEKLFF. The DNA of the CDR3 is TGTGCCAGCAGCAAGAGGCAGCGACCAACTAATGAAAAACTGTTTTTT.